The clone carrying this T cell receptor beta chain was detected many times. Its antigen is currently unknown. TCRdb redid the calling of the 5' RACE reads with MiXCR, one entry per CDR3 protein. The sample has around 130,000 distinct CDR3 sequences, approximately 9.9% seen once. The data stem from a study of CD8 T cells in ankylosing spondylitis. The CDR3 totals 13 residues. Germline lookup yields CDR1 SQVTM and CDR2 ANQGSEA. V gave up 3 bases and J gave up 4 bases; unmatched junction bases: 2. The study, taken as a whole, reports: Some of the motif variants had earlier been found in reactive arthritis patients' fluid and blood.

The chain combines TRBV29-1 with TRBJ2-2; 7 bases agree with TRBD1. Sequences were obtained from blood, either unsorted or a sorted T cell fraction (not recorded which). The receptor's source is a male donor with ankylosing spondylitis or in good health (not recorded which). As DNA, the CDR3 is TGCAGCGTTGACTACAGGGGCACCGGGGAGCTGTTTTTT. Translation: CSVDYRGTGELFF.